Sequencing of this T cell receptor (beta chain) was carried out in a study of blood T cell repertoires in COVID-19. Overall study: Samples came from the United States, Italy and Spain, spanning acute and convalescent COVID-19. T cells, B-cell-depleted T cells, or PBMCs provided the cDNA or gDNA that served as material.

Germline V lookup: CDR1 KGHSH, CDR2 LQKENI. The trim removed 2 bases at V and 8 bases at J, leaving 18 bases unmatched. CDR3 length equals 19 residues. In the original workflow: Amplifying reference gene primers gave estimates of nucleated cell counts. The table came from immunoSEQ multiplex PCR; TCRdb's copy has only in-frame clones and leaves some out. V, J and clone size are those of that table, while D and trimming were read from the DNA. This table has under 200,000 clones, 65% to 90% appearing once. This chain links TRBV18 with TRBJ1-2; 12 bases are a match to TRBD1. This clonotype originated in a human donor in a cohort sampled during active COVID-19. The sequencing sample was made of peripheral blood. DNA for the CDR3: TGTGCCAGCTCACCAAACATAGGAAAACCGGGACAGGGGGCGCAAGGCTACACCTTC. This codes for CASSPNIGKPGQGAQGYTF.